These T cell receptor beta chains were read from a single sample in a study of graft-versus-host responses after intestinal transplantation. Profiled with immunoSEQ multiplex PCR; TCRdb holds only in-frame clones, not every one. Of 60,000 or so clones in the sample, approximately 90% were seen once. This specimen was PBMCs, taken approximately four months after intestinal transplantation. The receptors here all came from a human patient who received an intestinal transplant, so some T cells may come from the graft donor. Each CDR3 is given with its conserved first and last residue. D genes are given only for firm matches. Expanded clones get a size class; other rows say once, few or many, or leave the size out.

d_gene,abundance,v_gene,j_gene,CDR3aa,CDR3nt
TRBD1,-,TRBV30,TRBJ1-4,CAVQPGQGIHEKLFF,TGTGCCGTGCAACCCGGACAGGGGATTCATGAAAAACTGTTTTTT
-,-,TRBV5-4,TRBJ1-2,CASRARGGYGYTF,TGTGCCAGCAGGGCTAGGGGTGGCTATGGCTACACCTTC
-,-,TRBV7-8,TRBJ1-2,CASSLRGGPFYGYTF,TGTGCCAGCAGCTTACGTGGGGGGCCGTTCTATGGCTACACCTTC
-,-,TRBV15,TRBJ2-7,CATSRTTGVQYF,TGTGCCACCAGCAGGACAACGGGTGTGCAGTACTTC
-,-,TRBV4-1,TRBJ1-6,CASSPGTFYNSPLHF,TGCGCCAGCAGCCCCGGGACATTCTATAATTCACCCCTCCACTTT
-,-,TRBV5-4,TRBJ2-7,CASGSTGRTYEQYF,TGTGCCAGCGGTTCTACAGGCCGTACGTACGAGCAGTACTTC
-,once,TRBV7-2,TRBJ1-2,CASSSYDYGYTF,TGTGCCAGCAGCTCCTACGACTATGGCTACACCTTC
-,-,TRBV4-1,TRBJ2-7,CASSQGTGIYVEQYF,TGCGCCAGCAGCCAAGGTACAGGGATTTACGTGGAGCAGTACTTC
-,-,TRBV11-2,TRBJ2-7,CASSLGDWGRWDYEQYF,TGTGCCAGCAGCTTAGGGGACTGGGGACGGTGGGACTACGAGCAGTACTTC
-,-,TRBV5-4,TRBJ1-4,CACAEGGANEKLFF,TGTGCCTGTGCTGAGGGGGGGGCTAATGAAAAACTGTTTTTT
TRBD1,-,TRBV6-6,TRBJ2-7,CASRGTGESYEQYF,TGTGCCAGCAGGGGGACAGGGGAAAGCTACGAGCAGTACTTC
-,-,TRBV6-6,TRBJ2-1,CASSLRSGGWYNEQFF,TGTGCCAGCAGTCTCCGGTCGGGGGGCTGGTACAATGAGCAGTTCTTC
-,-,TRBV2,TRBJ2-2,CASSDVGGNTGELFF,TGTGCCAGCAGTGACGTCGGGGGGAACACCGGGGAGCTGTTTTTT
-,-,TRBV11-3,TRBJ1-1,CASSLESTNTEAFF,TGTGCCAGCAGCTTAGAGTCGACGAACACTGAAGCTTTCTTT
-,once,TRBV6-5,TRBJ1-6,CASSYSIGNSPLHF,TGTGCCAGCAGTTACTCGATTGGTAATTCACCCCTCCACTTT
TRBD2,once,TRBV13,TRBJ2-1,CASGASGTSSYEQFF,TGTGCCAGCGGCGCCTCCGGGACTAGCTCGTATGAGCAGTTCTTC
-,-,TRBV5-1,TRBJ1-5,CASSLANSPGQPQHF,TGCGCCAGCAGCTTGGCCAACAGTCCGGGTCAGCCCCAGCATTTT